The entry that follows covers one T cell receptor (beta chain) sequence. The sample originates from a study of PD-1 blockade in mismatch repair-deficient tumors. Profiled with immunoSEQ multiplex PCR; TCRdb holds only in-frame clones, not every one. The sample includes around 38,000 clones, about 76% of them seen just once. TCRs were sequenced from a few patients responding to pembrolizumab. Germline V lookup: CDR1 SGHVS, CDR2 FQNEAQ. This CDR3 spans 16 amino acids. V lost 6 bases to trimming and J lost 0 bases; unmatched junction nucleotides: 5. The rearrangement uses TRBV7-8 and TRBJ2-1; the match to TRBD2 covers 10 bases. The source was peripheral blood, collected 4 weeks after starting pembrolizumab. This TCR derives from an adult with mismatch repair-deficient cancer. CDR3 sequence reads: CASSWLAGASYNEQFF. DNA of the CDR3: TGTGCCAGCAGTTGGCTAGCGGGAGCCTCCTACAATGAGCAGTTCTTC.